This record looks at one T cell receptor (beta chain) sequence and its context. Its antigen is undetermined. The record originates from a study of shared clonotypes between healthy human individuals. Background on the study: There were three CD4 naive, three CD4 memory, two CD8 naive and one CD8 memory plates per donor. Study results and caveats: Only blood underwent sampling, and tissue repertoires likely differ.

The material for each subset, its genomic DNA, was split evenly across several immunoSEQ plates. Authors' analysis steps: Filtering of immunoSEQ junctional sequences could not match full-length read filtering. Profiled with immunoSEQ multiplex PCR; TCRdb holds only in-frame clones, not every one. Clone size and V and J calls were adopted from that table, with D and trimming inferred from the DNA. The sample contains over a million clones, around 97% of which appear only once. Trimming pared 1 base from V and 5 bases from J, leaving 14 bases between. CDR1 MGHRA and CDR2 YSYEKL come from the germline V gene. This CDR3 has 16 amino acids.

The chain joins TRBV4-1 to TRBJ2-2; D uncertain. Sequenced sample: naive CD4+ T cells sorted from blood. The subset denotes: CD45RA+ positively selected. The origin of this receptor is a man aged 25 to 40 in good health. The CDR3 DNA reads TGCGCCAGCAGCCAAGGTCTTCCCACCGAGACCGGGGAGCTGTTTTTT. Encoded protein: CASSQGLPTETGELFF.